Included here is one T cell receptor beta chain sequence, with context. Antigen specificity is unknown. These data are taken from a study of radiation and T cells in renal cell carcinoma. From germline, CDR1 is SGHRS and CDR2 YFSETQ. The CDR3 is 16 residues long. Trimming shortened V by 1 base and J by 2 bases, and 12 bases separated the two germline ends. TCRdb keeps only in-frame clones here, not all; method: immunoSEQ multiplex PCR. This sample carries just over 150,000 clones, 87% of them seen once, and the ten largest clones take under 15%. Overall study results and limits: From baseline, blood top tumor clonotypes peaked at 2 weeks post-radiation. Pretreatment tumor biopsies were lacking, so baseline clonotypes are unknown.

Time point described: blood 2 weeks post-SBRT. Treatment specified: 15 Gy SBRT to primary tumor, nephrectomy 4 weeks later. Sequences were derived from blood, sampled from a patient whose treatment included radiotherapy and nephrectomy. This TCR was sampled from a woman in her forties or fifties with renal cell carcinoma. The chain has TRBV5-1 and TRBJ2-2; TRBD1 might be the D (6 bases). This CDR3 reads CASSLIGQTNTGELFF. CDR3 in DNA: TGCGCCAGCAGCTTGATTGGACAGACTAACACCGGGGAGCTGTTTTTT.